Listed below are T cell receptor beta chains from one sample, sequenced in a study of shared clonotypes between healthy human individuals. Assay used: immunoSEQ multiplex PCR; TCRdb lists only in-frame clones, some missing. The sample yields under 1,100,000 clones, approximately 80% seen once. The sequencing input was memory CD4+ T cells from PBMCs. Receptors were obtained from a young man in good health. Some clones in this sample may be carry-over from other donors' samples. The CDR3 runs from the conserved cysteine through the conserved F or W. A D gene is named only where the DNA matches it firmly. The listing skips clone size in some rows; elsewhere it reads once, few, many or a size class.

clone_size j_call v_call d_call cdr3_aa cdr3_nt
. TRBJ2-7 TRBV29-1 TRBD2 CSALLAGGYEQYF TGCAGCGCCTTATTAGCGGGAGGATACGAGCAGTACTTC
. TRBJ1-3 TRBV5-1 . CASSFPHQGSGNTIYF TGCGCCAGCAGCTTCCCCCACCAGGGGTCTGGAAACACCATATATTTT
. TRBJ2-7 TRBV27 . CASSLSIPVLAGEQYF TGTGCCAGCAGTTTGTCCATCCCTGTTCTTGCGGGGGAGCAGTACTTC
. TRBJ2-1 TRBV27 TRBD1 CAARDRGRSSLHEQFF TGTGCCGCCCGGGACAGGGGGCGTTCTAGTCTCCATGAGCAGTTCTTC
once TRBJ2-1 TRBV9 . CASSVGGAGYNEQFF TGTGCCAGCAGCGTAGGAGGGGCAGGCTACAATGAGCAGTTCTTC
. TRBJ1-1 TRBV6-6 . CASRLRTGNTEAFF TGTGCCAGCAGGCTCCGGACGGGGAACACTGAAGCTTTCTTT
. TRBJ2-7 TRBV5-4 TRBD2 CASSLGHSSGAYEQYF TGTGCCAGCAGCTTGGGGCACTCTAGCGGGGCCTACGAGCAGTACTTC
. TRBJ1-5 TRBV28 . CASSVQGEQPQHF TGTGCCAGCAGTGTTCAGGGCGAGCAGCCCCAGCATTTT
. TRBJ2-3 TRBV30 . CAWRGEDSTQYF TGTGCCTGGAGGGGGGAAGATTCTACGCAGTATTTT
. TRBJ1-2 TRBV28 TRBD1 CASNRDRGGYGYTF TGTGCCAGCAACCGGGACAGGGGGGGATATGGCTACACCTTC
. TRBJ2-2 TRBV18 TRBD1 CASSPPTGLGGTGELFF TGTGCCAGCTCACCGCCGACAGGGCTTGGGGGCACCGGGGAGCTGTTTTTT
. TRBJ2-2 TRBV11-3 TRBD1 CASSLEGQLTGELFF TGTGCCAGCAGCTTAGAGGGACAGTTGACCGGGGAGCTGTTTTTT
. TRBJ1-2 TRBV19 . CASKPVAGANYGYTF TGTGCCAGTAAACCTGTGGCAGGAGCTAACTATGGCTACACCTTC
. TRBJ2-7 TRBV7-2 TRBD2 CASSLALAAGAYEQYF TGTGCCAGCAGCTTAGCCCTAGCGGCGGGAGCCTACGAGCAGTACTTC
. TRBJ2-3 TRBV5-4 . CASSLEGLPTDTQYF TGTGCCAGCAGCTTGGAGGGACTCCCGACAGATACGCAGTATTTT
. TRBJ2-3 TRBV9 TRBD2 CASSVGLAGGTDTQYF TGTGCCAGCAGCGTAGGTCTAGCGGGAGGGACAGATACGCAGTATTTT
. TRBJ2-5 TRBV30 TRBD2 CAWKTSGGKTQYF TGTGCCTGGAAGACTAGCGGGGGAAAGACCCAGTACTTC
. TRBJ2-2 TRBV7-3 TRBD2 CASSLTSGSTGELFF TGTGCCAGCAGCTTAACTAGCGGGAGCACCGGGGAGCTGTTTTTT
once TRBJ2-3 TRBV29-1 TRBD2 CSVGSGRTDTQYF TGCAGCGTTGGGAGCGGGAGAACCGATACGCAGTATTTT
few TRBJ1-1 TRBV7-3 . CASSFTGNTEAFF TGTGCCAGCAGCTTTACGGGAAACACTGAAGCTTTCTTT
. TRBJ1-1 TRBV7-2 . CASSSLGGGEAFF TGTGCCAGCAGCTCCCTCGGGGGCGGTGAAGCTTTCTTT
few TRBJ2-7 TRBV6-6 . CASSYPGGTGGYEQYF TGTGCCAGCAGTTACCCCGGGGGCACCGGGGGGTACGAGCAGTACTTC
. TRBJ2-3 TRBV5-1 . CASSAARAPDTQYF TGCGCCAGCAGCGCAGCTAGGGCCCCCGATACGCAGTATTTT
. TRBJ1-1 TRBV19 . CASRPQGLNTEAFF TGTGCCAGTAGACCCCAGGGGCTGAACACTGAAGCTTTCTTT
. TRBJ1-4 TRBV5-8 . CASRRGVIEKLFF TGTGCCAGCCGGAGGGGGGTGATTGAAAAACTGTTTTTT
. TRBJ2-1 TRBV9 TRBD2 CASSVAGASDEQFF TGTGCCAGCAGCGTTGCGGGAGCGTCGGATGAGCAGTTCTTC
. TRBJ1-5 TRBV9 . CASSVGRENQPQHF TGTGCCAGCAGCGTAGGACGGGAGAATCAGCCCCAGCATTTT
. TRBJ2-3 TRBV5-1 TRBD2 CASSFLAGLGDTQYF TGCGCCAGCAGCTTTCTAGCGGGGTTAGGAGATACGCAGTATTTT
. TRBJ2-5 TRBV4-2 TRBD1 CASSQYTTGVQETQYF TGTGCCAGCAGCCAGTACACAACAGGGGTCCAAGAGACCCAGTACTTC
. TRBJ2-1 TRBV5-4 . CAFRGPPYNEQFF TGTGCCTTCCGAGGGCCCCCCTACAATGAGCAGTTCTTC
. TRBJ2-7 TRBV5-1 . CASSPRAVTYEQYF TGCGCCAGCAGCCCCCGGGCCGTAACCTACGAGCAGTACTTC
. TRBJ1-1 TRBV2 . CASRRDTEAFF TGTGCCAGCCGGAGGGACACTGAAGCTTTCTTT
. TRBJ2-2 TRBV5-1 . CASSLSPGPNTGELFF TGCGCCAGCAGCTTGTCTCCGGGACCCAACACCGGGGAGCTGTTTTTT
. TRBJ1-5 TRBV2 . CASSEWAHNQPQHF TGTGCCAGCAGTGAATGGGCCCACAATCAGCCCCAGCATTTT
. TRBJ2-1 TRBV4-2 TRBD1 CASSQPGQANEQFF TGTGCCAGCAGCCAACCGGGACAGGCCAATGAGCAGTTCTTC
. TRBJ1-5 TRBV18 . CASSDQPIETNQPQHF TGTGCCAGCTCAGATCAGCCTATCGAAACAAATCAGCCCCAGCATTTT
once TRBJ1-2 TRBV4-2 . CASSQGRVYYGYTF TGTGCCAGCAGCCAAGGAAGGGTCTACTATGGCTACACCTTC
. TRBJ1-5 TRBV28 . CASTTSGVAPQHF TGTGCCAGCACCACAAGTGGGGTTGCGCCCCAGCATTTT
many TRBJ2-5 TRBV19 . CASSIRQVDETQYF TGTGCCAGTAGTATAAGACAGGTCGACGAGACCCAGTACTTC
. TRBJ2-1 TRBV5-1 . CASSLSLAHSYNEQFF TGCGCCAGCAGCTTGAGTCTAGCGCACTCCTACAATGAGCAGTTCTTC
. TRBJ2-7 TRBV5-1 TRBD1 CASSLGGQGGEQYF TGCGCCAGCAGCTTGGGGGGACAGGGCGGCGAGCAGTACTTC
once TRBJ1-1 TRBV6-1 . CASSELRTTEAFF TGTGCCAGCAGTGAACTCCGGACCACTGAAGCTTTCTTT
. TRBJ1-1 TRBV5-1 . CASSLRGDLDAFF TGCGCCAGCAGCCTTCGGGGGGATTTGGACGCTTTCTTT
. TRBJ1-5 TRBV6-1 . CASSETRNQPQHF TGTGCCAGCAGTGAAACCCGAAATCAGCCCCAGCATTTT
. TRBJ2-1 TRBV11-1 . CASSPQLARGLHNEQFF TGTGCCAGCAGCCCACAACTGGCCAGAGGGCTTCACAATGAGCAGTTCTTC
. TRBJ2-1 TRBV6-5 TRBD1 CASRSDRDDEQFF TGTGCCAGCAGATCAGACAGGGACGATGAGCAGTTCTTC
. TRBJ2-5 TRBV30 . CAWSLGETQYF TGTGCCTGGAGCTTAGGGGAGACCCAGTACTTC
. TRBJ1-5 TRBV28 TRBD1 CASRQGAWNNQPQHF TGTGCCAGCAGACAGGGGGCCTGGAACAATCAGCCCCAGCATTTT
. TRBJ2-5 TRBV11-3 . CASSLGTIQETQYF TGTGCCAGCAGCCTCGGGACAATCCAAGAGACCCAGTACTTC
. TRBJ2-1 TRBV11-2 TRBD1 CASSQRDRPLYNEQFF TGTGCCAGCAGCCAACGGGACAGACCGTTGTACAATGAGCAGTTCTTC
many TRBJ2-1 TRBV7-8 . CASGPFLGVSYNEQFF TGTGCCAGCGGTCCTTTCCTCGGGGTCTCCTACAATGAGCAGTTCTTC
. TRBJ2-7 TRBV28 TRBD2 CASSQVGSGGSYEQYF TGTGCCAGCAGTCAAGTCGGATCGGGAGGGTCCTACGAGCAGTACTTC
. TRBJ1-1 TRBV27 . CASSLTRNTEAFF TGTGCCAGCAGTCTTACGAGGAACACTGAAGCTTTCTTT
. TRBJ2-7 TRBV14 TRBD1 CASSSGTQGAREQYF TGTGCCAGTTCTTCTGGTACCCAGGGGGCGAGGGAGCAGTACTTC
. TRBJ1-5 TRBV5-1 . CASSSREGRENQPQHF TGCGCCAGCAGCTCGAGAGAGGGACGGGAGAATCAGCCCCAGCATTTT
. TRBJ1-2 TRBV4-2 TRBD1 CASSQERGDRGPYGYTF TGTGCCAGCAGCCAAGAACGGGGGGACAGGGGGCCCTATGGCTACACCTTC
. TRBJ1-2 TRBV7-2 . CASSLGQHYGYTF TGTGCCAGCAGCTTAGGACAGCACTATGGCTACACCTTC